This is a list of T cell receptor beta chains from one sample in a study of PD-1 blockade in classical Hodgkin lymphoma. Assay used: immunoSEQ multiplex PCR; TCRdb lists only in-frame clones, some missing. The repertoire holds several thousand clones, with around four fifths as singletons. This sample comprised CD4+ T cells from blood, obtained at baseline. Receptors originate from a human donor with classical Hodgkin lymphoma. CDR3s include the opening cysteine and the closing phenylalanine or tryptophan. The D gene is left open where the match is weak. Size values are once, few and many counts, or a class for expanded clones, and some rows have none.

size,V,J,D,CDR3,DNA
NA,TRBV19,TRBJ2-1,NA,CASSSTSGAEQFF,TGTGCCAGTAGTTCGACCTCTGGGGCTGAGCAGTTCTTC
few,TRBV9,TRBJ1-1,NA,CASSVGLGTEGLLTEAFF,TGTGCCAGCAGCGTAGGTCTAGGAACAGAGGGTTTGTTAACTGAAGCTTTCTTT
NA,TRBV15,TRBJ1-4,NA,CATSRDGQQNEKLFF,TGTGCCACCAGCAGAGATGGACAACAAAATGAAAAACTGTTTTTT
NA,TRBV6-5,TRBJ2-2,NA,CASTRVDTGELFF,TGTGCCAGCACGAGAGTGGACACCGGGGAGCTGTTTTTT
NA,TRBV5-1,TRBJ2-5,TRBD2,CASSLGSSGRAQETQYF,TGCGCCAGCAGCTTGGGGTCTAGCGGGAGGGCCCAGGAGACCCAGTACTTC
NA,TRBV19,TRBJ1-5,NA,CASRQGMGQPQHF,TGTGCCAGTAGGCAGGGAATGGGTCAGCCCCAGCATTTT
NA,TRBV25-1,TRBJ2-4,NA,CASTGGLAKNIQYF,TGTGCCAGCACCGGGGGTCTAGCCAAAAACATTCAGTACTTC
NA,TRBV6-1,TRBJ1-2,NA,CASSEMAGANYGYTF,TGTGCCAGCAGTGAAATGGCAGGGGCTAACTATGGCTACACCTTC
NA,TRBV10-3,TRBJ2-2,TRBD2,CATQTSARDTGELFF,TGTGCCACTCAGACTAGCGCCCGGGACACCGGGGAGCTGTTTTTT
NA,TRBV4-1,TRBJ2-6,NA,CASSQGKAGMTGANVLTF,TGCGCCAGCAGCCAAGGCAAGGCAGGGATGACTGGGGCCAACGTCCTGACTTTC
few,TRBV7-9,TRBJ1-3,NA,CASSLNQGGSGNTIYF,TGTGCCAGCAGCTTAAATCAGGGAGGGTCTGGAAACACCATATATTTT
NA,TRBV19,TRBJ1-2,TRBD1,CASSKTGGDYYGYTF,TGTGCCAGTAGTAAAACAGGGGGCGATTACTATGGCTACACCTTC
NA,TRBV19,TRBJ2-6,NA,CASSIGVGSSGANVLTF,TGTGCCAGTAGTATAGGTGTAGGATCCTCTGGGGCCAACGTCCTGACTTTC
NA,TRBV11-2,TRBJ2-7,NA,CASSSWGEQYF,TGTGCCAGCAGTTCCTGGGGCGAGCAGTACTTC
NA,TRBV28,TRBJ2-7,NA,CASTDSAYEQYF,TGTGCCAGCACGGACAGCGCCTACGAGCAGTACTTC
NA,TRBV7-2,TRBJ1-2,NA,CASSSGDYGYTF,TGTGCCAGCAGCTCGGGAGATTATGGCTACACCTTC
NA,TRBV27,TRBJ2-3,NA,CASSFGTAVNTQYF,TGTGCCAGCAGTTTCGGGACCGCCGTGAATACGCAGTATTTT
few,TRBV2,TRBJ2-1,TRBD2,CASRKTSVLYNEQFF,TGTGCCAGCAGAAAGACTAGCGTACTCTACAATGAGCAGTTCTTC
NA,TRBV2,TRBJ2-2,TRBD2,CASSVGGRATGELFF,TGTGCCAGCAGTGTTGGCGGGAGGGCCACCGGGGAGCTGTTTTTT
NA,TRBV6-5,TRBJ1-2,TRBD1,CASSLGQGHYGYTF,TGTGCCAGCAGCCTGGGACAGGGTCACTATGGCTACACCTTC
NA,TRBV28,TRBJ1-5,NA,CASCFFQGQPQHF,TGTGCCAGCTGTTTCTTTCAGGGGCAGCCCCAGCATTTT
NA,TRBV28,TRBJ2-7,NA,CASSLPGADYEQYF,TGTGCCAGCAGTTTACCGGGGGCGGACTACGAGCAGTACTTC
NA,TRBV9,TRBJ2-3,TRBD2,CASGRDLFVGDTQYF,TGTGCCAGCGGGAGGGACCTTTTCGTCGGGGATACGCAGTATTTT
few,TRBV19,TRBJ1-4,NA,CASTMKQGAATNEKLFF,TGTGCCAGTACTATGAAGCAGGGCGCTGCAACTAATGAAAAACTGTTTTTT
NA,TRBV6-1,TRBJ2-5,NA,CASSVRGPRETQYF,TGTGCCAGCAGTGTGCGGGGGCCGCGGGAGACCCAGTACTTC
NA,TRBV29-1,TRBJ2-7,NA,CSVGVASYEQYF,TGCAGCGTTGGAGTAGCCTCCTACGAGCAGTACTTC
NA,TRBV10-3,TRBJ1-3,NA,CAIRDSSGNTIYF,TGTGCCATCAGGGACAGTTCGGGAAACACCATATATTTT
NA,TRBV6-1,TRBJ2-1,NA,CASSENGPYEQFF,TGTGCCAGCAGTGAAAATGGCCCCTATGAGCAGTTCTTC
NA,TRBV4-1,TRBJ2-5,TRBD1,CASSQDQDRGPETQYF,TGCGCCAGCAGCCAAGATCAAGACAGGGGGCCGGAGACCCAGTACTTC
NA,TRBV28,TRBJ1-4,TRBD1,CASSMTGSTNEKLFF,TGTGCCAGCAGCATGACAGGGTCAACTAATGAAAAACTGTTTTTT
NA,TRBV7-8,TRBJ1-1,NA,CASSLATEAFF,TGTGCCAGCAGCTTAGCCACTGAAGCTTTCTTT
NA,TRBV11-2,TRBJ2-7,NA,CASFQGTGLGVQYF,TGTGCCAGCTTTCAGGGGACCGGCCTAGGAGTACAGTACTTC
NA,TRBV5-1,TRBJ2-3,TRBD1,CASSKGQGTDTQYF,TGCGCCAGCAGCAAAGGACAGGGCACAGATACGCAGTATTTT
NA,TRBV18,TRBJ2-1,NA,CASSPPLGNEQFF,TGTGCCAGCTCACCACCGCTCGGGAATGAGCAGTTCTTC
NA,TRBV7-9,TRBJ2-7,TRBD2,CASSLGGLTSGMGEQYF,TGTGCCAGCAGCTTAGGAGGTTTGACTAGCGGGATGGGAGAGCAGTACTTC
NA,TRBV7-9,TRBJ2-7,TRBD1,CASSSYGQGPYEQYF,TGTGCCAGCAGCTCCTACGGACAGGGCCCCTACGAGCAGTACTTC
NA,TRBV4-2,TRBJ1-2,NA,CASSQDPPDRNYGYTF,TGTGCCAGCAGCCAAGATCCCCCTGACCGAAACTATGGCTACACCTTC
once,TRBV5-1,TRBJ2-1,NA,CASSFEGWSEQFF,TGCGCCAGCAGCTTTGAGGGGTGGAGTGAGCAGTTCTTC
NA,TRBV10-3,TRBJ1-2,TRBD1,CAISESTGLYGYTF,TGTGCCATCAGTGAGTCGACAGGGTTATACGGCTACACCTTC
few,TRBV30,TRBJ1-5,NA,CAWKGQGWSQPQHF,TGTGCCTGGAAGGGGCAGGGGTGGTCTCAGCCCCAGCATTTT
few,TRBV19,TRBJ2-5,NA,CASSGGPYGETQYF,TGTGCCAGTAGTGGGGGCCCTTACGGGGAGACCCAGTACTTC
NA,TRBV21-1,TRBJ2-7,NA,CASSKGSGGIPYEQYF,TGTGCCAGCAGCAAAGGGTCCGGCGGGATACCCTACGAGCAGTACTTC
NA,TRBV10-3,TRBJ1-1,TRBD1,CAISDVQGATEAFF,TGTGCCATCAGTGATGTACAGGGGGCTACTGAAGCTTTCTTT
NA,TRBV6-4,TRBJ2-7,TRBD2,CATRSGGGLTSYEQYF,TGTGCCACCAGGTCGGGGGGGGGCCTCACTTCCTACGAGCAGTACTTC
NA,TRBV11-2,TRBJ2-7,NA,CASSLAAGTYEQYF,TGTGCCAGCAGCTTAGCAGCAGGAACCTACGAGCAGTACTTC